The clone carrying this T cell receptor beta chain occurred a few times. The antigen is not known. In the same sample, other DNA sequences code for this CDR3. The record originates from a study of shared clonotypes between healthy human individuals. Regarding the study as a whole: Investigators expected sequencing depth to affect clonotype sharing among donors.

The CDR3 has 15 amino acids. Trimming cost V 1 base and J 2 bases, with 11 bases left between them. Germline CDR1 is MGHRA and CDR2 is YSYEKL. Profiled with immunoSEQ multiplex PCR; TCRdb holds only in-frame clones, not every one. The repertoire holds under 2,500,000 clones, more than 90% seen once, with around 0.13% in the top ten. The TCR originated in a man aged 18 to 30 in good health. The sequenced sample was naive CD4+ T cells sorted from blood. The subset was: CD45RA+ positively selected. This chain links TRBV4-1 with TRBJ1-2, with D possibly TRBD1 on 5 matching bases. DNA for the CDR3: TGCGCCAGCAGCCAAGGTCAGGGCGGGAACTATGGCTACACCTTC. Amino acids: CASSQGQGGNYGYTF.